Each of the 9 T cell receptor beta chains below was sequenced from the same sample in a study of blood T cell repertoires in COVID-19. Sequenced by immunoSEQ multiplex PCR; TCRdb stores in-frame clones only, minus some. The profile shows roughly 69,000 clones, over 60% of them singletons. Sequences were obtained from peripheral blood. The receptors stem from a human donor in a cohort sampled during active COVID-19.

The chain couples TRBV9 to TRBJ2-1; TRBD1 agrees at 9 bases. V was clipped by 0 bases and J by 10 bases; unmatched bases: 5. The CDR3 loop spans 14 amino acids. In germline, CDR1 is SGDLS, CDR2 YYNGEE. The CDR3 coding sequence is TGTGCCAGCAGCGTAGTGACAGGGGGAGAAGAGCAGTTCTTC. This translates into CASSVVTGGEEQFF.

The rearrangement uses TRBV5-1 and TRBJ1-6; 9 positions agree with TRBD1. The germline CDR1 and CDR2 sequences are SGHRS and YFSETQ. The V gene end was trimmed by 0 bases and the J gene end by 9 bases; junction bases not matched to a gene: 4. The CDR3 is 15 amino acids. CDR3 residues: CASSLGQGELSPLHF. The CDR3 DNA is TGCGCCAGCAGCTTGGGACAGGGGGAGCTTTCACCCCTCCACTTT.

The V call is TRBV5-1, the J call TRBJ2-7; 8 nucleotides line up with TRBD1. V was pared by 4 bases and J by 0 bases, with 6 bases of the junction left unmatched. Germline loops: CDR1 SGHRS, CDR2 YFSETQ. The CDR3 totals 15 residues. The CDR3 is CASSLGTGSSYEQYF. CDR3 DNA: TGCGCCAGCAGCCTAGGGACAGGAAGCTCCTACGAGCAGTACTTC.

The chain joins TRBV27 to TRBJ2-3; 8 nucleotides line up with TRBD2. With V trimmed by 6 bases and J by 4 bases, 6 bases remained unmatched. Germline V gene lookup returns CDR1 MNHEY and CDR2 SMNVEV (reference sequence). The CDR3 is 14 residues long. CDR3 protein: CASSGLASSDTQYF. The DNA for the CDR3 is TGTGCCAGCAGCGGACTAGCTTCTTCAGATACGCAGTATTTT.

The chain recombines TRBV7-9 with TRBJ2-3, with D unclear. Trimming pared 7 bases from V and 1 base from J, leaving 21 bases between. Germline loops: CDR1 SEHNR, CDR2 FQNEAQ (reference sequence). The CDR3 sequence is 17 residues long. CDR3 loop: CASNPALGSWGTDTQYF. In DNA, the CDR3 is TGTGCCAGCAACCCCGCCCTGGGCAGCTGGGGCACAGATACGCAGTATTTT.

The V gene is TRBV6-2 or TRBV6-3, the J gene TRBJ1-5; D unclear. The CDR3 sequence is 14 residues long. The germline V gene has CDR1 MNHEY and CDR2 SVGEGT. V gave up 5 bases and J gave up 7 bases, with 15 bases separating them. CDR3 region: CASSKASRGQPQHF. The CDR3 DNA reads as TGTGCCAGCAGTAAGGCCTCACGAGGGCAGCCCCAGCATTTT.

The chain combines TRBV5-8 with TRBJ2-2; D perhaps matches TRBD1 (5 bases). The CDR3 contains 16 residues. Trimming cost V 1 base and J 0 bases, with 10 bases left between them. CDR1 and CDR2 (germline): SGHTS, YDEGEE. The CDR3 sequence is CASSLWTNANTGELFF. The DNA for the CDR3 is TGTGCCAGCAGCTTGTGGACAAACGCGAACACCGGGGAGCTGTTTTTT.

A few counts support this clone. The V gene is TRBV27, the J gene TRBJ1-1, with 10 bases lining up with TRBD1. The CDR3 loop spans 15 amino acids. Looked up from germline, CDR1 is MNHEY and CDR2 is SMNVEV (reference sequence). The ends lost 5 bases at V and 7 bases at J; junction bases unmatched: 10. The CDR3 loop reads CASSPRQGAKDEAFF. The CDR3 region has the DNA TGTGCCAGCAGTCCGCGACAGGGGGCGAAAGATGAAGCTTTCTTT.

J is TRBJ2-5 and V is TRBV14; D is unresolved. Trimming removed 3 bases from V and 5 bases from J, with 4 bases in between. Germline assignment: CDR1 SGHDN and CDR2 FVKESK. The CDR3 consists of 11 residues. The CDR3 DNA reads as TGTGCCAGCAGCCATGAGGAGACCCAGTACTTC. Its protein is CASSHEETQYF.